Presented here are 2 T cell receptor beta chains from one specimen sequenced in a study of identical twins. MiXCR was run by TCRdb on the 5' RACE reads, yielding one entry per CDR3 protein. Of 450,000 or so distinct CDR3 sequences in the sample, more than 13% are singletons; the top ten hold 0.98%. These data were also reused for a study on yellow fever vaccine responses in identical twins.

Sequenced input: CD4+ T cells sorted from blood. The receptors were gathered from a woman between 18 and 29 years old in good health.

A few counts support this clonotype. V is TRBV12-3 or TRBV12-4 and J is TRBJ2-7; 15 bases are shared with TRBD2. With 0 bases clipped from V and 6 bases from J, the junction kept 0 bases outside the gene matches. CDR3 length equals 15 residues. CDR3 in DNA: TGTGCCAGCAGTTTAGCGGGACTAGCGGGAGGCGAGCAGTACTTC. Its translation is CASSLAGLAGGEQYF.

The chain couples TRBV6-2 or TRBV6-3 to TRBJ2-6; TRBD1 matches 9 bases. This CDR3 has 17 residues. Germline values: CDR1 MNHEY, CDR2 SVGEGT. The V and J ends lost 7 bases and 0 bases, in that order; junction bases with no gene match: 7. This CDR3 is CASIGDRVSSGANVLTF. Written as DNA, the CDR3 is TGTGCCAGCATAGGGGACAGGGTGAGCTCTGGGGCCAACGTCCTGACTTTC.